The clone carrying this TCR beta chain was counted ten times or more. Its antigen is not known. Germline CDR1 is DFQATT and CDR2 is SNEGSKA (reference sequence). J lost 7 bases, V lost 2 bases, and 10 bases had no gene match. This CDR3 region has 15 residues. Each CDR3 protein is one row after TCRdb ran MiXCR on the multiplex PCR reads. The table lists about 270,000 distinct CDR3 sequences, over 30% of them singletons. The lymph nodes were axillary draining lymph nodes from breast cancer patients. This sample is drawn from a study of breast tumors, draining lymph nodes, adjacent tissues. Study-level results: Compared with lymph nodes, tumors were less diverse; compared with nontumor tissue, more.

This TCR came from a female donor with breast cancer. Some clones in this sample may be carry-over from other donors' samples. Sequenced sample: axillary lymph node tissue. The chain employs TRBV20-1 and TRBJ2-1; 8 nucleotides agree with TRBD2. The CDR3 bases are TGCAGTGCTAGAAAGACCAGCGGGAGAGGTAATGAGCAGTTCTTC. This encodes CSARKTSGRGNEQFF.